This paragraph reports one T cell receptor (beta chain). No antigen is known for it. Germline CDR1 reads SGHNT; CDR2 reads YYREEE (reference sequence). The CDR3 runs 14 residues. V lost 3 bases and J 0 bases, leaving 9 bases between the germline ends. The sample is drawn from a study of shared clonotypes between healthy human individuals. The protocol was immunoSEQ multiplex PCR, while the TCRdb copy is restricted to in-frame clones and leaves out a portion. This sample has about 2.4 million clones; 90% to 95% occur once, and the top ten carry approximately 0.36%. Study-wide results and limits: Researchers found naive subsets generally carried larger estimated richness than memory subsets.

This chain links TRBV5-4 with TRBJ1-1; possibly TRBD1 for D (6 bases). The clonotype was recovered from a man between 18 and 29 years old in good health. Some clones in this sample may be carry-over from other donors' samples. What was sequenced was naive CD4+ T cells from PBMCs. Subset of the sample: CD45RA+ positively selected. CDR3 loop: CASSYRDMNTEAFF. The CDR3, as DNA: TGTGCCAGCAGCTACAGGGATATGAACACTGAAGCTTTCTTT.